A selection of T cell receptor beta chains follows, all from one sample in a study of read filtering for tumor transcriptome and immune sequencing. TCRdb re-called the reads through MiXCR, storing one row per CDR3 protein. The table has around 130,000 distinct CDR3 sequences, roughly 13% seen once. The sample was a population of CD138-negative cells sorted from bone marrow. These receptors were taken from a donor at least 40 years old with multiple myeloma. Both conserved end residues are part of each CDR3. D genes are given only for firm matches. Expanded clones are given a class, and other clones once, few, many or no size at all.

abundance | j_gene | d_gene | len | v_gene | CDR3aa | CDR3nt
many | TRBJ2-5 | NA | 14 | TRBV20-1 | CSARSGSESETQYF | TGCAGTGCTAGATCAGGGTCAGAGTCAGAGACCCAGTACTTC
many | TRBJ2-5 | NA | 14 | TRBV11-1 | CASSPDGGQETQYF | TGTGCCAGCAGCCCCGATGGGGGCCAAGAGACCCAGTACTTC
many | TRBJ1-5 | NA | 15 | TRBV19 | CASSITGKTEQPQHF | TGTGCCAGTAGTATTACAGGGAAAACGGAGCAGCCCCAGCATTTT
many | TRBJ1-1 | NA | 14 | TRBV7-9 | CASSAEAGWTEAFF | TGTGCCAGCAGCGCTGAGGCAGGGTGGACTGAAGCTTTCTTT
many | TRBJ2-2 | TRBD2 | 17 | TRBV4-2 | CASSRIAGGPDTGELFF | TGTGCCAGCAGCCGCATAGCGGGAGGGCCAGACACCGGGGAGCTGTTTTTT
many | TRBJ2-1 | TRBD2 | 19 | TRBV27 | CASSLFPDLAGVAYNEQFF | TGTGCCAGCAGTTTATTCCCCGATTTAGCGGGAGTCGCCTACAATGAGCAGTTCTTC
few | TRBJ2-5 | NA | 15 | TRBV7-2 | CASGFGTRSQETQYF | TGTGCCAGCGGCTTTGGTACACGGAGTCAAGAGACCCAGTACTTC
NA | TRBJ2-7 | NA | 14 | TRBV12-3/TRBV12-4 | CASSALASMAEQYF | TGTGCCAGCAGTGCCCTAGCGTCCATGGCCGAGCAGTACTTC
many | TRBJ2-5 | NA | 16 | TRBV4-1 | CASSQVPGTSQETQYF | TGCGCCAGCAGCCAAGTTCCCGGGACAAGTCAAGAGACCCAGTACTTC
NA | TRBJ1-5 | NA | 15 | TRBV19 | CASSVGWVDNQPQHF | TGTGCCAGTAGTGTGGGGTGGGTAGACAATCAGCCCCAGCATTTT
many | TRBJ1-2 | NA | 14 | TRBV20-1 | CSASHDDELYGYTF | TGCAGTGCCTCCCACGACGACGAACTTTATGGCTACACCTTC
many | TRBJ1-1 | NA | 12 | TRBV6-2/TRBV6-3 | CASSSGPQGAFF | TGTGCCAGCAGTTCCGGACCCCAAGGAGCTTTCTTT
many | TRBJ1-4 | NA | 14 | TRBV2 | CASSLDKVNEKLFF | TGTGCCAGCAGTCTGGACAAGGTCAACGAAAAACTGTTTTTT
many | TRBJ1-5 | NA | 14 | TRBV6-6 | CASNGQGGAQPQHF | TGTGCCAGCAACGGTCAGGGAGGTGCCCAGCCCCAGCATTTT
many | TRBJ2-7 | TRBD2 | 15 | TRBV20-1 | CSARTGLAGAYEQYF | TGCAGTGCTCGAACAGGACTAGCGGGTGCCTACGAGCAGTACTTC
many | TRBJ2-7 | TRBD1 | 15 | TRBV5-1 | CASSPWDRGSYEQYF | TGCGCCAGCAGCCCCTGGGACAGGGGCTCCTACGAGCAGTACTTC
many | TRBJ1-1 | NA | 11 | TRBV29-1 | CSATANTEAFF | TGCAGCGCTACAGCGAACACTGAAGCTTTCTTT
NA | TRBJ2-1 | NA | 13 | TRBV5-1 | CASSLYHLNEQFF | TGCGCCAGCAGCTTGTACCATCTCAATGAGCAGTTCTTC
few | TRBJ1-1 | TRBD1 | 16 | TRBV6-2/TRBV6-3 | CASSYSSGGPNTEAFF | TGTGCCAGCAGTTACTCGTCAGGGGGCCCTAACACTGAAGCTTTCTTT
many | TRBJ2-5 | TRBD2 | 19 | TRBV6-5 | CASSYSTIGLLAGGETQYF | TGTGCCAGCAGTTACTCTACGATAGGGCTACTAGCGGGAGGAGAGACCCAGTACTTC
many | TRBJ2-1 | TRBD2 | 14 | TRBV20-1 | CSAKGLASYNEQFF | TGCAGTGCTAAGGGACTAGCGTCATACAATGAGCAGTTCTTC
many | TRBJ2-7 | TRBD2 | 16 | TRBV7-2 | CASSKALITSGYEQYF | TGTGCCAGCAGCAAAGCCCTGATAACTAGCGGGTACGAGCAGTACTTC
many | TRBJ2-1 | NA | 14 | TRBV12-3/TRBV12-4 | CASSLEGGFNEQFF | TGTGCCAGCAGTTTAGAGGGAGGTTTCAATGAGCAGTTCTTC
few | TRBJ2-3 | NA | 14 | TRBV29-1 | CSVRGRPSTDTQYF | TGCAGCGTTCGGGGGCGCCCAAGCACAGATACGCAGTATTTT
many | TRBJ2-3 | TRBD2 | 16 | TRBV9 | CASSEGGLAGADTQYF | TGTGCCAGCAGCGAAGGTGGGCTAGCGGGGGCAGATACGCAGTATTTT
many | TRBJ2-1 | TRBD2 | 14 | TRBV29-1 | CSSLYSGVYNEQFF | TGCAGCTCACTTTACAGCGGGGTGTACAATGAGCAGTTCTTC